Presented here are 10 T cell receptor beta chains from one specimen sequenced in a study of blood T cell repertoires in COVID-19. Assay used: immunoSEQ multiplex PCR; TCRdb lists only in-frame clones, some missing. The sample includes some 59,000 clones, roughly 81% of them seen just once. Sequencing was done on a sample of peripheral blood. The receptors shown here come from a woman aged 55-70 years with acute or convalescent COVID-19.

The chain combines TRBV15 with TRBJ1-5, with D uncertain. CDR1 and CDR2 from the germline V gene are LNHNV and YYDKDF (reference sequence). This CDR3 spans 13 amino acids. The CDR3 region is CATARIINQPQHF. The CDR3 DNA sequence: TGTGCGACCGCGAGGATAATCAATCAGCCCCAGCATTTT.

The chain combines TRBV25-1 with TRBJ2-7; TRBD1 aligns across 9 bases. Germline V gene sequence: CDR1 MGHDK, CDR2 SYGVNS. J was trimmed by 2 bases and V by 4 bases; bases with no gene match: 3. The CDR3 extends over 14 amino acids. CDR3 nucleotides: TGTGCCAGCAGTGTCGGGACAGGGCCCTACGAGCAGTACTTC. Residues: CASSVGTGPYEQYF.

In nucleotides, the CDR3 is TGTGCCAGCAGCTTAAGTTACGTACAGGGGGCGGGGGAAAAACTGTTTTTT. It is translated as CASSLSYVQGAGEKLFF. The chain links TRBV11-2 to TRBJ1-4, with TRBD1 identical over 9 bases. V was pared by 2 bases and J by 8 bases, with 12 bases of the junction left unmatched. Germline values: CDR1 SGHAT, CDR2 FQNNGV. The CDR3 covers 17 residues.

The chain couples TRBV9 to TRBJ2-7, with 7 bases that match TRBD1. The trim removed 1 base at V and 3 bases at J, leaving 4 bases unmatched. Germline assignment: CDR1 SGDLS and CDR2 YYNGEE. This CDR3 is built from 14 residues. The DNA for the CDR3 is TGTGCCAGCAGCGTATCCGGGACAGACTACGAGCAGTACTTC. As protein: CASSVSGTDYEQYF.

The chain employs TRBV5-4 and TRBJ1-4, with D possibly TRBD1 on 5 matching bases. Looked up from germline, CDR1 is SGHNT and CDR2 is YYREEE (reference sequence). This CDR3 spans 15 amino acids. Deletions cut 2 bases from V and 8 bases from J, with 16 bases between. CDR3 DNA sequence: TGTGCCAGCAGCTTTGGCGGGATTGGGGGGGAAAAACTGTTTTTT. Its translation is CASSFGGIGGEKLFF.

Here the CDR3 DNA reads TGTGCCACCGCGACAGGATTCGTGGCGAACACCGGGGAGCTGTTTTTT. The encoded protein is CATATGFVANTGELFF. This chain connects TRBV24-1 to TRBJ2-2; D might be TRBD1 (6 bases). Germline V lookup: CDR1 KGHDR, CDR2 SFDVKD. V gave up 9 bases and J gave up 0 bases, with 16 bases separating them. CDR3 length: 16 residues.

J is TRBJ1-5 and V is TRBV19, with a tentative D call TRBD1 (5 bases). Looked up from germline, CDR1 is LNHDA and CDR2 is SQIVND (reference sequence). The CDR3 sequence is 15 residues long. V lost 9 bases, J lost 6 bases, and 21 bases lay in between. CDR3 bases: TGTGCCAGCGATAACGGGAGTACAGGACGTCAGCCCCAGCATTTT. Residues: CASDNGSTGRQPQHF.

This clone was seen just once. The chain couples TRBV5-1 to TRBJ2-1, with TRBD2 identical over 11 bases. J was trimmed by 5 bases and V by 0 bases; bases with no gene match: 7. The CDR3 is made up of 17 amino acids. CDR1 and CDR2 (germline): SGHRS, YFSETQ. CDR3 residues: CASSLGLAGGRDNEQFF. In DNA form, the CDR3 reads TGCGCCAGCAGCTTGGGCCTAGCGGGAGGAAGGGACAATGAGCAGTTCTTC. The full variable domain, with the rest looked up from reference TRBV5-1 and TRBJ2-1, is KAGVTQTPRYLIKTRGQQVTLSCSPISGHRSVSWYQQTPGQGLQFLFEYFSETQRNKGNFPGRFSGRQFSNSRSEMNVSTLELGDSALYLCASSLGLAGGRDNEQFFGPGTRLTVL.

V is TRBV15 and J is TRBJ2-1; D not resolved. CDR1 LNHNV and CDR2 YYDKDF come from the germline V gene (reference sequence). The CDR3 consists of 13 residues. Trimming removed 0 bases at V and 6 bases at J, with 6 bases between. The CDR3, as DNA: TGTGCCACCAGCAGAGATTTAGCCAATGAGCAGTTCTTC. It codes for CATSRDLANEQFF.

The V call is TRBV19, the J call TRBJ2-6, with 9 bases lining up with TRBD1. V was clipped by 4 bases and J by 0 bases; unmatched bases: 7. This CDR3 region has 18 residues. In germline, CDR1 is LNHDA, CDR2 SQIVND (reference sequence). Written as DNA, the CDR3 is TGTGCCAGTAGTAAACCGGGACAGGGAATCTCTGGGGCCAACGTCCTGACTTTC. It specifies CASSKPGQGISGANVLTF.